A selection of T cell receptor beta chains follows, all from one sample in a study of cytomegalovirus exposure and HLA in healthy donors. Method: immunoSEQ multiplex PCR; TCRdb's copy keeps in-frame clones and lacks some. This listing includes 60,000 to 75,000 clones. Sequenced: PBMCs. The receptor set was obtained from a female donor in good health and CMV-seropositive. The CDR3 runs from the conserved cysteine through the conserved F or W. A D gene is named only where the DNA matches it firmly.

DNA	CDR3	V	D	J
TGTGCCAGTAGTATGTGGGACAGGGGGCGCGAAGGTACGCAGTATTTT	CASSMWDRGREGTQYF	TRBV19	TRBD1	TRBJ2-3
TGTGCCAGTAGTACCTGGACTAGCCCCGGGGAGCTGTTTTTT	CASSTWTSPGELFF	TRBV19	TRBD2	TRBJ2-2
TGTGCCAGCAGTGAACAGGTGATTGGCGAGCAGTACTTC	CASSEQVIGEQYF	TRBV25-1	NA	TRBJ2-7
TGTGCCAGCAGACAATCACTACTAGCGGGAGCTATGGATGAGCAGTTCTTC	CASRQSLLAGAMDEQFF	TRBV28	TRBD2	TRBJ2-1
TGTGCCAGCAGCGTGGGGACTAGCGGAGTAGAGACCCAGTACTTC	CASSVGTSGVETQYF	TRBV9	TRBD2	TRBJ2-5
TGTGCCAGCTCACCACCGGTACAGGGGGCCGTCGGGGAGCTGTTTTTT	CASSPPVQGAVGELFF	TRBV18	TRBD1	TRBJ2-2
TGTGCCAGCAGTAGAGGGACTAGCGGGGGCTACGAGCAGTACTTC	CASSRGTSGGYEQYF	TRBV28	TRBD2	TRBJ2-7
TGTGCCAGCAGCCACCCACTCCGGGGGAGCGGGGGGATCTATGAGCAGTTCTTC	CASSHPLRGSGGIYEQFF	TRBV9	TRBD2	TRBJ2-1
TGTGCCAGCAGCCAGTCCAGGGGGCGTAATTCACCCCTCCACTTT	CASSQSRGRNSPLHF	TRBV14	TRBD1	TRBJ1-6
TGCGCCAGCAGCTCTGGACAGGGTGGGATGGACGAGCAGTACTTC	CASSSGQGGMDEQYF	TRBV5-1	TRBD1	TRBJ2-7
TGCAGTGCTAGATTAGACAATGAGCAGTTCTTC	CSARLDNEQFF	TRBV20-1	NA	TRBJ2-1
TGTGCCAGCAGCGTACTGGCAGGGGGCGACTCGGGCACTGAAGCTTTCTTT	CASSVLAGGDSGTEAFF	TRBV9	TRBD1	TRBJ1-1
TGCGCCAGCAGCCAAGCCGGGACAGCATCCTATGGCTACACCTTC	CASSQAGTASYGYTF	TRBV4-1	TRBD1	TRBJ1-2
TGTGCCAGCAGTTACTCGGGACAGGCAGAAGCTTTCTTT	CASSYSGQAEAFF	TRBV6-5	TRBD1	TRBJ1-1
TGTGCCAGCTCACCACCCCGGTCCTCCTACGAGCAGTACTTC	CASSPPRSSYEQYF	TRBV18	NA	TRBJ2-7
TGCGCCAGCAGCAAGAACACATTTCAGGTGAACACTGAAGCTTTCTTT	CASSKNTFQVNTEAFF	TRBV5-1	NA	TRBJ1-1
TGTGCCAGCAGCTTTTCCACCAACTTCAATTCACCCCTCCACTTT	CASSFSTNFNSPLHF	TRBV7-6	NA	TRBJ1-6
TGCAGTGCCAAGGGACAGAATGAGCAGTTCTTC	CSAKGQNEQFF	TRBV20-1	TRBD1	TRBJ2-1
TGTGCCAGCAGTTTAGGTATAGGACAGGGCCTAGGCAATCAGCCCCAGCATTTT	CASSLGIGQGLGNQPQHF	TRBV28	TRBD1	TRBJ1-5
TGTGCCAGCAGCGACGAGGGGGGGAGTCCCTATGGCTACACCTTC	CASSDEGGSPYGYTF	TRBV7-9	NA	TRBJ1-2
TGTGCCAGCAGCTTGGGTAGTAGCGGGAACTACAATGAGCAGTTCTTC	CASSLGSSGNYNEQFF	TRBV5-4	TRBD2	TRBJ2-1
TGTGCCAGCTCAGCGTCGAGCAGGGGGCAGAGTTTTCGGTACGAGCAGTACTTC	CASSASSRGQSFRYEQYF	TRBV18	TRBD1	TRBJ2-7
TGTGCCAGCAGCTTAACCCACCTCCTCGGCTACGAGCAGTACTTC	CASSLTHLLGYEQYF	TRBV28	NA	TRBJ2-7
TGTGCCAGCAGACCGGGACAGGGTATTAGCTCCTACGAGCAGTACTTC	CASRPGQGISSYEQYF	TRBV11-2	TRBD1	TRBJ2-7
TGCGCCAGCCACATGGATCGCTCAGGGGGCGCCTGGGGGAACACTGAAGCTTTCTTT	CASHMDRSGGAWGNTEAFF	TRBV5-1	TRBD1	TRBJ1-1
TGCGCCAGCAGCTCTACAGCGGGGTTATTAGATACGCAGTATTTT	CASSSTAGLLDTQYF	TRBV5-1	TRBD2	TRBJ2-3
TGTGCCAGCAGTGTTCGGGGGACAGGGAATTATGGCTACACCTTC	CASSVRGTGNYGYTF	TRBV25-1	TRBD1	TRBJ1-2
TGTGCCAGCAGCCCGGCCATGAGTCGGGACAAGCAAGAGACCCAGTACTTC	CASSPAMSRDKQETQYF	TRBV7-9	NA	TRBJ2-5
TGTGCCAGCAGCCATAGAAACAGGGGGCTCTCCTACGAGCAGTACTTC	CASSHRNRGLSYEQYF	TRBV13	TRBD1	TRBJ2-7